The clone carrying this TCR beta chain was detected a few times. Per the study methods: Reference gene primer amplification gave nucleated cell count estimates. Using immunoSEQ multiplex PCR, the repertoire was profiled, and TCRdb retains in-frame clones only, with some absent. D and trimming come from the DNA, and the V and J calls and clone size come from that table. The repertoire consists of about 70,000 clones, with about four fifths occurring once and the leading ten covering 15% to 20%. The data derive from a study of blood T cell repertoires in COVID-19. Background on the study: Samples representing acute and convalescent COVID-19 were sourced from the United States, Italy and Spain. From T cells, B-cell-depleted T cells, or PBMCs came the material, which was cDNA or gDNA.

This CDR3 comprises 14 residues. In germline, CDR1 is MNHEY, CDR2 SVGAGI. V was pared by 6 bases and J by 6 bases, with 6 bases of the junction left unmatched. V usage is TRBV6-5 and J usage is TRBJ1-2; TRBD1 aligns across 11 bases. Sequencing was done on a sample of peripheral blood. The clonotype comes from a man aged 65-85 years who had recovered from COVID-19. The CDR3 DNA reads TGTGCCAGCAGCTATATGGGACAGGGGGATGGCTACACCTTC. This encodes CASSYMGQGDGYTF.